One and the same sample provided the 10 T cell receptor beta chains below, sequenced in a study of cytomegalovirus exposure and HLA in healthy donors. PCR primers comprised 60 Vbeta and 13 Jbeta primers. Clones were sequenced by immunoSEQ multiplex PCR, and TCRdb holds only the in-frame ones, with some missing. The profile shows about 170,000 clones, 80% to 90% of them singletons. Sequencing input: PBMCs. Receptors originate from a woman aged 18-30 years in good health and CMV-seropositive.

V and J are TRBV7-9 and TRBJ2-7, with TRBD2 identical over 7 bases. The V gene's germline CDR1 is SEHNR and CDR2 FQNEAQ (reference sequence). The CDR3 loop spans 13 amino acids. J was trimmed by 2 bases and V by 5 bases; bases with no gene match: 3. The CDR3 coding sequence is TGTGCCAGCAGCCCACGGGGGGCCTACGAGCAGTACTTC. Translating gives CASSPRGAYEQYF.

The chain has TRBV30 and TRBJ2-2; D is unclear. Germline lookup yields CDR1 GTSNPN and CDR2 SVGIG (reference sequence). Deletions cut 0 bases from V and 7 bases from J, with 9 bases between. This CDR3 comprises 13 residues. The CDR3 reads CAWSVPVLGELFF. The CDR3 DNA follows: TGTGCCTGGAGTGTACCGGTCCTCGGGGAGCTGTTTTTT.

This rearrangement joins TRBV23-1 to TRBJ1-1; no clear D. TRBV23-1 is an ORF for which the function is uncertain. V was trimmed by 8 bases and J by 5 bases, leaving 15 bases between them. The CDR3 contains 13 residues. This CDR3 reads CASPPRAGTEAFF. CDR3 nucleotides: TGCGCCAGCCCGCCCCGGGCGGGAACTGAAGCTTTCTTT.

The CDR3, as DNA: TGTGCCAGCAGTTACTCGCAGGGCCCCTACGAGCAGTACTTC. It specifies CASSYSQGPYEQYF. J is TRBJ2-7 and V is TRBV6-6; D might be TRBD1 (5 bases). Germline lookup yields CDR1 MNHNY and CDR2 SVGAGI (reference sequence). The V end lost 0 bases, the J end lost 2 bases, and 8 bases lay between the germline ends. CDR3 size: 14 residues.

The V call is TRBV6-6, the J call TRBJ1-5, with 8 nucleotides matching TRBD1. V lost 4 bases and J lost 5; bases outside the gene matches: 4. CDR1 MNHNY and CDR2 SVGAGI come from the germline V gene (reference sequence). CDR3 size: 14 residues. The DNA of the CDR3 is TGTGCCAGCAGTTTAGCGACAGGGGATCAGCCCCAGCATTTT. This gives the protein CASSLATGDQPQHF.

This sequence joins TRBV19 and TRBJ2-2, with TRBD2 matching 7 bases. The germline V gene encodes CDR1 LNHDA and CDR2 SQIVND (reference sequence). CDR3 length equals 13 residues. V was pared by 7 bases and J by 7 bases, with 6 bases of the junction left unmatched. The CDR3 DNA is TGTGCCAGTAAATCCCGCGGGGGCGGGGAGCTGTTTTTT. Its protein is CASKSRGGGELFF.

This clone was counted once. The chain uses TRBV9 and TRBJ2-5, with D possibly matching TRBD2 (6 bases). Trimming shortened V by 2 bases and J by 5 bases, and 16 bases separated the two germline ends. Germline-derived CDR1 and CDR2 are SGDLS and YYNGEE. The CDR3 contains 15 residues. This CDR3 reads CASSVGTLASETQYF. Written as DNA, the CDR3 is TGTGCCAGCAGCGTGGGGACTCTAGCGTCGGAGACCCAGTACTTC.

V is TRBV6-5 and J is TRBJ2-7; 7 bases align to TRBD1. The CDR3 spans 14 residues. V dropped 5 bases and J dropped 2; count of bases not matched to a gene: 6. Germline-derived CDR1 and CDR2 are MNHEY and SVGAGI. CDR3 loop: CASSRLQGTYEQYF. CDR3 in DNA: TGTGCCAGCAGTCGTCTACAGGGGACCTACGAGCAGTACTTC.

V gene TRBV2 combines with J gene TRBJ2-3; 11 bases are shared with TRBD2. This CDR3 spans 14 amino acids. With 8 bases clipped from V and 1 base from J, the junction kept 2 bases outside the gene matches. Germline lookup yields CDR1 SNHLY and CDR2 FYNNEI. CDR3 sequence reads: CASGGLAGTDTQYF. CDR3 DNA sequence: TGTGCCAGCGGGGGACTAGCGGGCACAGATACGCAGTATTTT.

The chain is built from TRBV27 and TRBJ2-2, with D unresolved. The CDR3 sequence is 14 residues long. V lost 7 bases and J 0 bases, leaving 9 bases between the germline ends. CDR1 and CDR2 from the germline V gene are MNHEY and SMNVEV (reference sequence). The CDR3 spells CASMFRTNTGELFF. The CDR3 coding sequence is TGTGCCAGCATGTTCAGAACGAACACCGGGGAGCTGTTTTTT.